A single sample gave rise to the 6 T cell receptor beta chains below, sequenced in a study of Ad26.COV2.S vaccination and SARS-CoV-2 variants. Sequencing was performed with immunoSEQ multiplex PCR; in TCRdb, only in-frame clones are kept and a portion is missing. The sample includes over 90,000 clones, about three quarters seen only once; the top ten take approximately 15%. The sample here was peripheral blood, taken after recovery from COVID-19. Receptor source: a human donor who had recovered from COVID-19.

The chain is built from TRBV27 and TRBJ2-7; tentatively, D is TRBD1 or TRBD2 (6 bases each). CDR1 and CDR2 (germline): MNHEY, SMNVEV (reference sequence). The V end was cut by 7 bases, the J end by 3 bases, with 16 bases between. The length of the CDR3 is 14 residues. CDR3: CASTPGAGNYEQYF. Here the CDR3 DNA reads TGTGCCAGCACCCCGGGGGCAGGGAACTACGAGCAGTACTTC.

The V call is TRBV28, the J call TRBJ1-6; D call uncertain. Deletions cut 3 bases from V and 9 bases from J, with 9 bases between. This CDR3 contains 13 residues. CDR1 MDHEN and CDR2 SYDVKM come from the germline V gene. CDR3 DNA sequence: TGTGCCAGCAGTTTCCCTCCCCCTTCACCCCTCCACTTT. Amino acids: CASSFPPPSPLHF.

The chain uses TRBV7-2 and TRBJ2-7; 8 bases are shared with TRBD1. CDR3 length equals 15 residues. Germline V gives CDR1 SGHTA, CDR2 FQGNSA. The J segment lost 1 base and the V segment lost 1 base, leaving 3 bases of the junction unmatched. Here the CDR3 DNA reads TGTGCCAGCAGCTTAGGCCGGGACAGGTCCTACGAGCAGTACTTC. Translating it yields CASSLGRDRSYEQYF.

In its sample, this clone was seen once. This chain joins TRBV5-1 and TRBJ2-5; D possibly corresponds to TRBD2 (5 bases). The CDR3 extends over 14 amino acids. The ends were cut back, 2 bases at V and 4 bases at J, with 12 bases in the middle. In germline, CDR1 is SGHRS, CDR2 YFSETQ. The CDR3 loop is CASSLQHGGETQYF. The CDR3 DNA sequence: TGCGCCAGCAGCTTACAGCATGGAGGAGAGACCCAGTACTTC.

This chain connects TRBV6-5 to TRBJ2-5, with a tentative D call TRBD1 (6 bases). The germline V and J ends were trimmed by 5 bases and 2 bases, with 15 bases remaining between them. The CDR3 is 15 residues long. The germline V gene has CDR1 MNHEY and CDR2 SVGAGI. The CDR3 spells CASSKTRTEQETQYF. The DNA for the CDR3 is TGTGCCAGCAGTAAGACCCGGACAGAGCAAGAGACCCAGTACTTC.

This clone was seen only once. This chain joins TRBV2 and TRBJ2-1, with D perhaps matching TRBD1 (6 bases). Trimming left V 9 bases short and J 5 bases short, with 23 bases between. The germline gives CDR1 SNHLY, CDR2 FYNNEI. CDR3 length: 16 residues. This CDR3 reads CARVAHRETINNEQFF. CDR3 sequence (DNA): TGTGCCAGAGTTGCCCACAGGGAAACAATTAACAATGAGCAGTTCTTC.